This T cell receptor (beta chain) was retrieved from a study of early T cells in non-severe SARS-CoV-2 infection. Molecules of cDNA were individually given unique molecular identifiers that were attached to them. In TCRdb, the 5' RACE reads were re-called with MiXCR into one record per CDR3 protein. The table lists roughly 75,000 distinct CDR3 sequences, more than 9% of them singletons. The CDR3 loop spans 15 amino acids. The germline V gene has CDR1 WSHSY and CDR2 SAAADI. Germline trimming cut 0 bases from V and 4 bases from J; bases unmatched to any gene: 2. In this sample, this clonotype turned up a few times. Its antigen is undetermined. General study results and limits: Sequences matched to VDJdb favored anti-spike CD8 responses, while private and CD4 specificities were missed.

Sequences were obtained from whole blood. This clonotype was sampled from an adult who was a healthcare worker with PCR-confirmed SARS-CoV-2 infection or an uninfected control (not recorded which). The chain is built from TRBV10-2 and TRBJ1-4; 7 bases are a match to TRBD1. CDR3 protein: CASSESGQRNEKLFF. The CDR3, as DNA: TGCGCCAGCAGTGAGTCGGGACAGCGTAATGAAAAACTGTTTTTT.